This entry describes one T cell receptor (beta chain). The record originates from a study of blood T cell repertoires in COVID-19. For the study at large: Collection of acute and convalescent COVID-19 samples took place in the United States, Italy and Spain.

Assay: immunoSEQ multiplex PCR; the TCRdb copy retains only in-frame clones and omits some. The sample has fewer than 300,000 clones, roughly 85% seen once; the top ten hold around 2.3%. Ages ranged from about 18 to 100 years, with residence in about 23 US areas. CDR3 length equals 16 residues. Germline lookup yields CDR1 SGHDN and CDR2 FVKESK. V trimming: 1 base; J trimming: 8 bases; junction bases outside the gene matches: 6. The receptor was isolated from a woman aged 45-60 years who had recovered from COVID-19. The sample was PBMCs or T cells enriched from blood (not recorded which). The V and J genes are TRBV14 and TRBJ1-6; 9 bases line up with TRBD1. The CDR3 nucleotides read TGTGCCAGCAGCCAAGGCCGGACAGGGGTCGATTCACCCCTCCACTTT. This gives the protein CASSQGRTGVDSPLHF.